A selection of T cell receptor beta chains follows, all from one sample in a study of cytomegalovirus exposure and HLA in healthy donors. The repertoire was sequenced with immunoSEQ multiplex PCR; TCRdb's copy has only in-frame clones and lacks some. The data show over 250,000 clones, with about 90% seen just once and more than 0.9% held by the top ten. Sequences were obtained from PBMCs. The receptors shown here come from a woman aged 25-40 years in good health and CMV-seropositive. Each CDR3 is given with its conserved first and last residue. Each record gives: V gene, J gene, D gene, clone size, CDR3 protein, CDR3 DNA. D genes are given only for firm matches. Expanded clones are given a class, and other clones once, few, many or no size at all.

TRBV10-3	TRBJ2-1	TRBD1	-	CAIKGQGPYNEQFF	TGTGCCATCAAGGGACAGGGTCCCTACAATGAGCAGTTCTTC
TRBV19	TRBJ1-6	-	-	CASSIQADPVYSPLHF	TGTGCCAGTAGTATACAGGCGGACCCGGTATATTCACCCCTCCACTTT
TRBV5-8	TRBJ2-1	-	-	CASSFSESSYNEQFF	TGTGCCAGCAGCTTTTCTGAGAGCTCCTACAATGAGCAGTTCTTC
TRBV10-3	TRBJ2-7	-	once	CAIRAMSQLATYEQYF	TGTGCCATCAGAGCGATGTCGCAGCTAGCCACCTACGAGCAGTACTTC
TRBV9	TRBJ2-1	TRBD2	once	CASGGGGGAGEQFF	TGTGCCAGCGGAGGAGGCGGGGGGGCTGGAGAGCAGTTCTTC
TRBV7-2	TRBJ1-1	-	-	CASSLGLQNTEAFF	TGTGCCAGCAGCTTAGGACTACAGAACACTGAAGCTTTCTTT
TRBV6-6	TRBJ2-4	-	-	CASSYLFDIQYF	TGTGCCAGCAGTTACCTTTTTGACATTCAGTACTTC
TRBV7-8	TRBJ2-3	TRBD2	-	CASSRQPPPSGTRDTQYF	TGTGCCAGCAGCCGACAACCTCCTCCTAGCGGGACGAGAGATACGCAGTATTTT
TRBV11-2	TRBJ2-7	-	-	CASSLVHAGQGYEQYF	TGTGCCAGCAGCTTAGTTCATGCGGGACAAGGCTACGAGCAGTACTTC
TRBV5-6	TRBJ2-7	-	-	CASSLGQDYEQYF	TGTGCCAGCAGCTTGGGACAGGACTACGAGCAGTACTTC
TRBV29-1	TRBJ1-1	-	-	CSVGGMNTEAFF	TGCAGCGTTGGAGGGATGAACACTGAAGCTTTCTTT
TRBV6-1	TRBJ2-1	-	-	CASSDTTGSWNEQFF	TGTGCCAGCAGTGATACTACAGGGAGTTGGAATGAGCAGTTCTTC
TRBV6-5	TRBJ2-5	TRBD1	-	CASTQTGDQETQYF	TGTGCCAGCACTCAAACAGGGGATCAGGAGACCCAGTACTTC
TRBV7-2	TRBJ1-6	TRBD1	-	CASSYGTGYNSPLHF	TGTGCCAGCAGCTATGGGACAGGTTATAATTCACCCCTCCACTTT
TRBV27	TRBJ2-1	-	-	CASSLGSFFTEQFF	TGTGCCAGCAGTTTAGGGAGTTTTTTTACTGAGCAGTTCTTC
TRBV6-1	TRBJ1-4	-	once	CASSERAGGLANEKLFF	TGTGCCAGCAGTGAAAGGGCTGGGGGCTTAGCTAATGAAAAACTGTTTTTT
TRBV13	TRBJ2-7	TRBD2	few	CASSLGVAGTYEQYF	TGTGCCAGCAGCTTAGGAGTAGCGGGGACCTACGAGCAGTACTTC
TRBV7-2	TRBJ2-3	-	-	CASSLRATTDTQYF	TGTGCCAGCAGCTTACGGGCTACCACAGATACGCAGTATTTT
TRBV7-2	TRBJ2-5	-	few	CASSQLETQYF	TGTGCCAGCAGTCAGTTGGAGACCCAGTACTTC
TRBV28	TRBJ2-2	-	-	CASDKGKSGELFF	TGTGCCAGCGATAAGGGAAAGTCCGGGGAGCTGTTTTTT
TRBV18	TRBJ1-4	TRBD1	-	CASSSQGENEKLFF	TGTGCCAGCTCGTCACAGGGGGAGAATGAAAAACTGTTTTTT
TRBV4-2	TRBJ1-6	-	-	CASSQATAGRSPLHF	TGTGCCAGCAGCCAAGCGACAGCGGGACGGTCACCCCTCCACTTT
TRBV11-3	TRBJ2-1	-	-	CASSLGPFGYNEQFF	TGTGCCAGCAGCTTAGGTCCCTTCGGCTACAATGAGCAGTTCTTC
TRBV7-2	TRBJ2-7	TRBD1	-	CASSSDRVKAYEQYF	TGTGCCAGCAGCTCAGACAGGGTTAAGGCCTACGAGCAGTACTTC
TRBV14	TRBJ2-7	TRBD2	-	CASSPGLAGLYEQYF	TGTGCCAGCAGCCCGGGACTAGCGGGACTCTACGAGCAGTACTTC
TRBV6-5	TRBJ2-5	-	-	CASATPGRKTQYF	TGTGCCAGCGCAACCCCGGGGCGGAAGACCCAGTACTTC
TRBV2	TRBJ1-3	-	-	CARPGSSGNTIYF	TGTGCCAGGCCCGGCAGCTCTGGAAACACCATATATTTT
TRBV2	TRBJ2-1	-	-	CASSPRGVSSLSSYNEQFF	TGTGCCAGCTCCCCCCGTGGGGTTTCCTCTCTCAGCTCCTACAATGAGCAGTTCTTC
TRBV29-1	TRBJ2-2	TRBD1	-	CSVEDRDRGPPGELFF	TGCAGCGTTGAAGATCGGGACAGGGGGCCACCCGGGGAGCTGTTTTTT
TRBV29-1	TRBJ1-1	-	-	CSVVGAAEAFF	TGCAGCGTTGTGGGGGCTGCTGAAGCTTTCTTT
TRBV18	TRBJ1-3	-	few	CASSPSGPNSGNTIYF	TGTGCCAGCTCACCCTCGGGACCGAACTCTGGAAACACCATATATTTT
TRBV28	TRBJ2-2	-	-	CASSLAGANTGELFF	TGTGCCAGCAGTTTAGCGGGGGCCAACACCGGGGAGCTGTTTTTT
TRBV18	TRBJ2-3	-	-	CASSPNQGTDTQYF	TGTGCCAGCTCACCCAATCAGGGCACAGATACGCAGTATTTT
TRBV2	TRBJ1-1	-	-	CASRLRQTNTEAFF	TGTGCCAGCAGGCTAAGGCAGACGAACACTGAAGCTTTCTTT
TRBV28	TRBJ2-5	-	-	CASSPRDRQETQYF	TGTGCCAGCAGCCCGAGAGACAGACAAGAGACCCAGTACTTC
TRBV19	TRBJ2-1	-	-	CASSILRGSSYNEQFF	TGTGCCAGTAGTATACTTCGGGGGAGCTCCTACAATGAGCAGTTCTTC
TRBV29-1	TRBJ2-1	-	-	CSVAGAPGNEQFF	TGCAGCGTTGCGGGGGCTCCAGGCAATGAGCAGTTCTTC
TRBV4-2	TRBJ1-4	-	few	CASSQDLNEGKLFF	TGTGCCAGCAGCCAAGATCTCAATGAGGGAAAACTGTTTTTT
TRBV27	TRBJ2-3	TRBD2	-	CASRGASSSGAGGNTQYF	TGTGCCAGCAGGGGAGCCTCGTCGAGTGGAGCGGGGGGCAATACGCAGTATTTT
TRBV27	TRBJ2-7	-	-	CASSLWATQGSYEQYF	TGTGCCAGCAGTTTGTGGGCCACACAGGGATCCTACGAGCAGTACTTC
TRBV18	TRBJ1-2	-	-	CASSPQKGSGGYTF	TGTGCCAGCTCACCTCAGAAGGGATCGGGTGGCTACACCTTC
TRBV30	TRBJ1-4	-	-	CAWSATGTPNEKLFF	TGTGCCTGGAGTGCCACCGGGACCCCTAATGAAAAACTGTTTTTT
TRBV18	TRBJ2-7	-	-	CASSPTVSYEQYF	TGTGCCAGCTCACCGACCGTCTCCTACGAGCAGTACTTC